One T cell receptor beta chain is described in this entry. Its target is unknown. The sample comes from a study of T cell responses to AZD1222 COVID-19 vaccine. This CDR3 comprises 14 residues. V lost 4 bases to trimming and J lost 0 bases, with 10 bases between them. Germline V CDR1 and CDR2: SGHRS, YFSETQ. Whole-study findings and limits: Possibly, clonal diversity was underestimated; donors were largely white British and included more females. Targets within unmutated variant regions were reportedly found for nearly half of spike-specific TCRs. With two AZD1222 doses given, Spike-specific TCR breadth and depth both rose. In all cases, repertoires were sampled only after the peak T cell response.

Data came from immunoSEQ multiplex PCR; TCRdb stores just in-frame clones and leaves some out. The repertoire consists of about 150,000 clones, with approximately 86% occurring once and the leading ten covering roughly 5.4%. The chain carries TRBV5-1 and TRBJ1-1; D might be TRBD1 (6 bases). This TCR came from an adult who received the MenACWY meningococcal vaccine as a control. This specimen was peripheral blood, taken 28 days after the second dose of the MenACWY control vaccine. DNA for the CDR3: TGCGCCAGCAGCCCGGGACACATGAACACTGAAGCTTTCTTT. This sequence encodes CASSPGHMNTEAFF.